This T cell receptor (beta chain) was recorded in a study of T cells in Graves' hyperthyroidism and ophthalmopathy. Looking at the study overall: Upon initial diagnosis and before any treatment, peripheral blood was collected. Study-level points and caveats: In blood, most of the thyroid clonotypes expanded above 0.001 were also present. Classification by a 13 V-J model distinguished ophthalmopathy from stable hyperthyroidism. Ophthalmopathy, which appeared later, was predicted by the model a median approximately 6 months before onset.

V lost 4 bases and J lost 5; bases outside the gene matches: 2. The germline V gene encodes CDR1 SGHAT and CDR2 FQNNGV. The CDR3 is 14 amino acids. Note on this clonotype: Its matching antigen is unknown. A much bigger clone sits one base away, suggesting this may be a read error. This likely comes from a read error, as the CDR3 has no conserved phenylalanine or tryptophan at its end.

The investigators amplified TCR beta CDR3 regions from RNA transcripts. The TCR CDR3 was amplified in a first-round RT-PCR using the HTBI primer set. In TCRdb, the multiplex PCR reads were re-called with MiXCR into one record per CDR3 protein. In the table there are approximately 710,000 distinct CDR3 sequences, roughly 17% of which are singletons. Sequencing was done on a sample of blood. The chain joins TRBV11-2 to TRBJ1-4; 9 nucleotides agree with TRBD1. The receptor comes from a man aged 50 to 59 with Graves' hyperthyroidism. The CDR3 region has the DNA TGTGCCAGCAGCTACGGACAGGGGAATGAAAAACTGTTTTGT. This translates into CASSYGQGNEKLFC.